Listed below are T cell receptor beta chains from one sample, sequenced in a study. Each CDR3 protein gets one entry after TCRdb re-called the 5' RACE reads with MiXCR. The top ten clones hold less than 5% of a sample with about 42,000 distinct CDR3 sequences, about 29% of them seen once. Sequenced: tumor-infiltrating memory CD4+ T cells sorted from the breast tumor. The receptors stem from a female donor with breast cancer. Both conserved end residues are part of each CDR3. D genes are given only for firm matches. Rows give clone size only sometimes, using once, few, many, or a class for an expanded clone.

clone_size,j_call,d_call,v_call,cdr3_nt,cdr3_aa
many,TRBJ2-5,-,TRBV6-5,TGTGCCAGCAGTTCCGGAGTAACAGGTTCTCGGGAGACCCAGTACTTC,CASSSGVTGSRETQYF
-,TRBJ2-1,-,TRBV7-9,TGTGCCAGCAGCTTAGGGAAGGCGGGCCTCTCCTACAATGAGCAGTTCTTC,CASSLGKAGLSYNEQFF
many,TRBJ2-3,TRBD1,TRBV10-3,TGTGCCATCAGTGGTTGGACAGGGATTACAGATACGCAGTATTTT,CAISGWTGITDTQYF
few,TRBJ2-3,TRBD2,TRBV7-2,TGTGCCAGCAGCTTAGCAGCGGGAGGAGATACGCAGTATTTT,CASSLAAGGDTQYF
few,TRBJ2-1,TRBD1,TRBV10-3,TGTGCCATCAGTGAGTCGATCAGCAGGGGGAACAATGAGCAGTTCTTC,CAISESISRGNNEQFF
few,TRBJ2-1,-,TRBV12-3/TRBV12-4,TGTGCCAGCAGTTTCCCAGACAATGAGCAGTTCTTC,CASSFPDNEQFF
few,TRBJ2-3,TRBD1,TRBV9,TGTGCCAGCTGCCGGGGACAGGGTACGAGAGATACGCAGTATTTT,CASCRGQGTRDTQYF
-,TRBJ2-3,-,TRBV27,TGTGCCAGCAGTAAAAGACAGGGAGGAGGGTACACAGATACGCAGTATTTT,CASSKRQGGGYTDTQYF
-,TRBJ2-3,-,TRBV7-6,TGTGCCAGCAGCTTAGGAGGGGCCAGCGGAGATACGCAGTATTTT,CASSLGGASGDTQYF
-,TRBJ2-7,-,TRBV6-1,TGTGCCAGCAGTCCTTCAAATCTAGCGAGGACGGACGAGCAGTACTTC,CASSPSNLARTDEQYF
-,TRBJ2-1,-,TRBV7-9,TGTGCCAGCAGCCCGAGGGCCTCCGGTAATGAGCAGTTCTTC,CASSPRASGNEQFF
few,TRBJ2-7,-,TRBV3-1,TGTGCCAGCAGCCAAGATTGGCGGAGGGATCGCGAGCAGTACTTC,CASSQDWRRDREQYF
-,TRBJ2-1,-,TRBV11-2,TGTGCCAGCAGCTTTAAACCCGTGGCTGGAGGGAGGCTTACCTACAATGAGCAGTTCTTC,CASSFKPVAGGRLTYNEQFF
few,TRBJ2-7,-,TRBV28,TGTGCCAGCTCCCGCGGCTACGAGCAGTACTTC,CASSRGYEQYF
few,TRBJ2-7,-,TRBV25-1,TGTGCCAGCAGTGACACCGTTAGCTCCTACGAGCAGTACTTC,CASSDTVSSYEQYF
few,TRBJ2-1,TRBD2,TRBV5-1,TGCGCCAGCAGATTCCTCGGGACTAGCGGGGTCGATGAGCAGTTCTTC,CASRFLGTSGVDEQFF
-,TRBJ1-4,-,TRBV2,TGTGCCAGCAGCGAAGCGTATAGGGGTGGGAGCCATGGTGAAAAACTGTTTTTT,CASSEAYRGGSHGEKLFF
few,TRBJ1-4,TRBD1,TRBV20-1,TGCAGTGCTAGAGTTGGGACAGGGGAGGGAAAACTGTTTTTT,CSARVGTGEGKLFF
-,TRBJ2-2,TRBD2,TRBV28,TGTGCCAGCAGCCGGGGGGACGCGAACACCGGGGAGCTGTTTTTT,CASSRGDANTGELFF
-,TRBJ2-1,-,TRBV6-1,TGTGCCAGCAGGAGGGGGGAGTCCTACAATGAGCAGTTCTTC,CASRRGESYNEQFF
-,TRBJ2-7,TRBD1,TRBV7-6,TGTGCCAGCAGCCCGACAGGGTCCGAGCAGTACTTC,CASSPTGSEQYF
many,TRBJ1-3,TRBD1,TRBV9,TGTGCCAGCAGCGCAAGGACAGGGTATGGAAACACCATATATTTT,CASSARTGYGNTIYF
few,TRBJ1-3,TRBD1,TRBV7-6,TGTGCCAGCAGCTCAACAGGGGGCGGCTTCTCTGGAAACACCATATATTTT,CASSSTGGGFSGNTIYF
many,TRBJ2-7,-,TRBV15,TGTGCCACCAGCAGAGTTCGGTCGGTGAACTACGAGCAGTACTTC,CATSRVRSVNYEQYF